The T cell receptor (beta chain) described here comes from a study of beta chain features in type 1 diabetes. Reverse transcribing all isolated RNA meant expressed TCRB transcripts were sequenced. Sequencing was performed with immunoSEQ multiplex PCR; in TCRdb, only in-frame clones are kept and a portion is missing. This table holds about 180,000 clones, more than 10% found once. Study-level findings and limits: Type 1 diabetes patients showed fewer insertions and more deletions at VDJ junctions.

About this clone itself: Its antigen is unknown.

The V gene's germline CDR1 is KGHSH and CDR2 LQKENI. Trimming removed 4 bases at V and 5 bases at J, with 27 bases between. The CDR3 consists of 19 residues. What was sequenced was central memory CD4+ T cells from blood. The source is a woman aged 18 to 35 in good health. This sequence joins TRBV18 and TRBJ1-5; a possible D gene is TRBD1 (6 bases). The CDR3, as DNA: TGTGCCAGCTCACTCCGATCCTCTGACAGGTATTTAAGTGATCAGCCCCAGCATTTT. It yields the protein CASSLRSSDRYLSDQPQHF.